The 12 T cell receptor beta chains presented below share a single source sample, sequenced in a study of shared clonotypes between healthy human individuals. Sequencing was performed with immunoSEQ multiplex PCR; in TCRdb, only in-frame clones are kept and a portion is missing. The sample lists more than 2 million clones, approximately 95% occurring once. The sequencing sample was made of naive CD4+ T cells sorted from blood. Indicated subset: CD45RA+ positively selected. The source of these receptors is a man between 18 and 35 years old in good health.

This chain joins TRBV7-9 and TRBJ2-4; D might be TRBD1 or TRBD2, each matching 5 bases. Trimming stripped 5 bases from V and 0 bases from J, with 14 bases between. CDR1 and CDR2 (germline): SEHNR, FQNEAQ (reference sequence). The CDR3 contains 16 residues. CDR3 amino acids: CASSPEGDLAKNIQYF. In DNA form, the CDR3 reads TGTGCCAGCAGCCCGGAAGGGGACCTAGCCAAAAACATTCAGTACTTC.

The rearrangement links TRBV9 to TRBJ1-2, with 7 bases lining up with TRBD1. Germline V lookup: CDR1 SGDLS, CDR2 YYNGEE. V lost 3 bases and J lost 5; bases outside the gene matches: 4. CDR3 length: 13 amino acids. CDR3 nucleotides: TGTGCCAGCAGCGGGATACAGGGGTATGGCTACACCTTC. Translation: CASSGIQGYGYTF. The entire variable domain, with the rest obtained from reference TRBV9 and TRBJ1-2, is as follows: DSGVTQTPKHLITATGQRVTLRCSPRSGDLSVYWYQQSLDQGLQFLIQYYNGEERAKGNILERFSAQQFPDLHSELNLSSLELGDSALYFCASSGIQGYGYTFGSGTRLTVV.

The CDR3 region is CASSSTPGLLGSNEQFF. Written as DNA, the CDR3 is TGTGCCAGCAGCTCAACCCCAGGGTTACTCGGGTCCAATGAGCAGTTCTTC. The rearrangement links TRBV28 to TRBJ2-1; tentatively, D is TRBD1 (5 bases). Trimming left V 6 bases short and J 6 bases short, with 24 bases between. Per germline, CDR1 MDHEN and CDR2 SYDVKM. The CDR3 is 17 amino acids.

This chain joins TRBV6-5 and TRBJ1-1; the D gene is possibly TRBD1 (5 bases). V lost 2 bases and J lost 5, with 18 bases in between. The CDR3 spans 16 residues. Germline assignment: CDR1 MNHEY and CDR2 SVGAGI. The CDR3 nucleotides read TGTGCCAGCAGTTACAGGGACCCAAGGATAAGGACTGAAGCTTTCTTT. Protein product: CASSYRDPRIRTEAFF.

The chain employs TRBV7-2 and TRBJ2-5; D gene uncertain. CDR3 size: 13 residues. The V end lost 5 bases, the J end lost 5 bases, and 12 bases lay between the germline ends. CDR1 is SGHTA, CDR2 FQGNSA, per germline. CDR3 residues: CASSQRSFETQYF. The CDR3 DNA reads as TGTGCCAGCAGCCAACGGTCGTTCGAGACCCAGTACTTC.

Remarks on this clone: The same CDR3 arises from other DNA sequences in this sample as well. V and J are TRBV2 and TRBJ2-7; 9 bases match TRBD1. CDR1 SNHLY and CDR2 FYNNEI come from the germline V gene. The CDR3 extends over 12 amino acids. With V trimmed by 8 bases and J by 2 bases, 1 base remained unmatched. This CDR3 reads CASRQGAYEQYF. Here the CDR3 DNA reads TGTGCCAGCCGACAGGGGGCCTACGAGCAGTACTTC.

CDR3 protein: CASSMGQSSPLHF. The CDR3 DNA sequence: TGTGCCAGTAGTATGGGGCAGAGTTCACCCCTCCACTTT. V is TRBV19 and J is TRBJ1-6; perhaps TRBD1 as D (5 bases). V was pared by 3 bases and J by 9 bases, with 9 bases between. Germline-derived CDR1 and CDR2 are LNHDA and SQIVND (reference sequence). This CDR3 region has 13 residues.

The CDR3 DNA follows: TGTGCCTGGAGTGGGACTGCCCGAAGAGGTGAAAAACTGTTTTTT. Translating gives CAWSGTARRGEKLFF. The chain uses TRBV30 and TRBJ1-4; D call uncertain. The CDR3 spans 15 residues. Trimming pared 1 base from V and 7 bases from J, leaving 16 bases between. Germline assignment: CDR1 GTSNPN and CDR2 SVGIG (reference sequence).

The genes are TRBV28 and TRBJ1-1; tentatively, D is TRBD1 (5 bases). CDR3 size: 13 residues. CDR1 is MDHEN and CDR2 is SYDVKM in the germline V gene. V lost 10 bases and J 0 bases, leaving 12 bases between the germline ends. The CDR3 protein is CATKGSMNTEAFF. CDR3 coding DNA: TGTGCCACGAAGGGGTCCATGAACACTGAAGCTTTCTTT.

The chain couples TRBV2 to TRBJ2-7, with TRBD1 matching 8 bases. Trimming at V came to 5 bases and at J to 6 bases, leaving 9 bases not matched to a gene. The CDR3 contains 14 residues. From germline, CDR1 is SNHLY and CDR2 FYNNEI. This chain's CDR3 is CASSRDRGPSEQYF. Written as DNA, the CDR3 is TGTGCCAGCAGTCGAGACAGGGGCCCCAGCGAGCAGTACTTC. The whole variable domain, remainder taken from reference TRBV2 and TRBJ2-7, is EPEVTQTPSHQVTQMGQEVILRCVPISNHLYFYWYRQILGQKVEFLVSFYNNEISEKSEIFDDQFSVERPDGSNFTLKIRSTKLEDSAMYFCASSRDRGPSEQYFGPGTRLTVT.

In regard to this clone: The same CDR3 can be traced to other DNA sequences in this sample. The chain couples TRBV6-5 to TRBJ1-3; D possibly corresponds to TRBD1 (6 bases). Germline lookup yields CDR1 MNHEY and CDR2 SVGAGI. The CDR3 runs to 15 residues. Trimming removed 4 bases from V and 2 bases from J, with 12 bases in between. CDR3 protein: CASSSSQGTGNTIYF. CDR3 bases: TGTGCCAGCAGTTCGTCACAGGGAACTGGAAACACCATATATTTT.

The chain combines TRBV7-2 with TRBJ2-3; 7 nucleotides agree with TRBD2. The germline V gene has CDR1 SGHTA and CDR2 FQGNSA. The CDR3 sequence is 19 residues long. V shed 6 bases, J shed 5 bases, and the junction held 23 bases outside the gene matches. This CDR3 reads CASSLAAITSPTGKDTQYF. Written as DNA, the CDR3 is TGTGCCAGCAGTCTAGCGGCTATAACTAGCCCTACGGGGAAAGATACGCAGTATTTT. The full variable domain, its missing parts supplied by reference TRBV7-2 and TRBJ2-3, is GAGVSQSPSNKVTEKGKDVELRCDPISGHTALYWYRQSLGQGLEFLIYFQGNSAPDKSGLPSDRFSAERTGGSVSTLTIQRTQQEDSAVYLCASSLAAITSPTGKDTQYFGPGTRLTVL.